This TCR beta chain originates from a study of tumor-infiltrating lymphocytes in primary liver carcinoma. Overall study context: These were node-negative, non-metastatic T1-T3 tumors of roughly 4.2 to 10 cm. General observations from the study: Compared with tumor region pairs, tumor-adjacent and tumor-blood pairs overlapped less.

In its sample, this clonotype was seen a few times. Its antigen is as yet unknown. Alongside blood RNA obtained from unsorted whole blood, germline DNA was also extracted. Surgery was preceded by the collection of approximately 3.6 milliliters of peripheral blood. Trimming left V 0 bases short and J 10 bases short, with 18 bases between. Germline V gives CDR1 MNHEY, CDR2 SVGEGT. The CDR3 is 15 amino acids. Total RNA (around 500 ng) served as template for TCR beta cDNA synthesis primed by a constant-region primer. Employing slightly modified ARM-PCR, three nested multiplex PCR rounds were run, and these gave rise to the TCR beta libraries. For approximately 11 cycles apiece, the opening two PCR rounds ran with TRBV1-TRBV30 forward primers and a C-beta reverse primer. TCRdb independently ran MiXCR on the multiplex PCR reads; one entry per CDR3 protein. This table holds approximately 340,000 distinct CDR3 sequences, 65% found once.

The sequenced material came from peripheral blood. The rearrangement links TRBV6-2 or TRBV6-3 to TRBJ1-1; D perhaps matches TRBD1 (5 bases). The sequence was obtained from a man in his forties with primary liver carcinoma and hepatitis B virus infection. CDR3 residues: CASSYSDAGAVRAFF. The CDR3 DNA reads as TGTGCCAGCAGTTACTCAGATGCCGGGGCCGTGAGAGCTTTCTTT.